A selection of T cell receptor beta chains follows, all from one sample in a study of cytomegalovirus exposure and HLA in healthy donors. Only in-frame clones appear in the TCRdb table, and some are missing; sequencing was by immunoSEQ multiplex PCR. The sample lists under 200,000 clones, 12% occurring once. The sequencing input was PBMCs. These receptors all come from a man aged 50 or older in good health and CMV-seropositive. Both conserved end residues are part of each CDR3. A D gene is named only where the DNA matches it firmly. Expanded clones are given a class, and other clones once, few, many or no size at all.

abundance	v_gene	d_gene	j_gene	CDR3aa	CDR3nt
.	TRBV6-5	.	TRBJ1-3	CASSYSISGDTIYF	TGTGCCAGCAGTTACTCGATAAGCGGAGACACCATATATTTT
few	TRBV7-2	TRBD1	TRBJ1-1	CASSSRQGFTEAFF	TGTGCCAGCAGCTCAAGACAGGGGTTCACTGAAGCTTTCTTT
few	TRBV5-6	TRBD2	TRBJ2-3	CASSAGLAGPDTQYF	TGTGCCAGCAGCGCCGGACTAGCGGGTCCAGATACGCAGTATTTT
few	TRBV19	.	TRBJ1-5	CASNGLLEGPQHF	TGTGCCAGTAATGGGCTCCTGGAGGGGCCCCAGCATTTT
few	TRBV19	.	TRBJ2-2	CASSRGTGELFF	TGTGCCAGTAGCAGGGGTACCGGGGAGCTGTTTTTT
few	TRBV25-1	.	TRBJ2-5	CASNIYGGPQETQYF	TGTGCCAGCAACATATACGGGGGACCCCAAGAGACCCAGTACTTC
.	TRBV4-3	.	TRBJ2-2	CASSQEGHSGTGELFF	TGCGCCAGCAGCCAAGAAGGACACTCGGGCACCGGGGAGCTGTTTTTT
.	TRBV19	.	TRBJ1-5	CASSPENYSNQPQHF	TGTGCCAGTAGTCCGGAGAACTATAGCAATCAGCCCCAGCATTTT
few	TRBV19	TRBD1	TRBJ1-1	CASSSRDRAGAFF	TGTGCCAGTAGTTCCCGGGACAGGGCTGGTGCTTTCTTT
.	TRBV6-5	TRBD1	TRBJ1-5	CASSPTDRGGQPQHF	TGTGCCAGCAGTCCAACGGACAGGGGTGGACAGCCCCAGCATTTT
once	TRBV28	TRBD1	TRBJ2-7	CASSSQGRASYEQYF	TGTGCCAGCAGTTCACAGGGGAGAGCATCCTACGAGCAGTACTTC
.	TRBV7-2	.	TRBJ2-5	CASRSWGGRFEETQYF	TGTGCCAGCAGATCTTGGGGGGGGCGCTTCGAAGAGACCCAGTACTTC
.	TRBV6-5	.	TRBJ2-5	CASGLRGETQYF	TGTGCCAGCGGATTACGAGGGGAGACCCAGTACTTC
few	TRBV5-4	.	TRBJ1-4	CASSLGQNREKLFF	TGTGCCAGCAGCTTGGGACAGAACCGGGAAAAACTGTTTTTT
few	TRBV4-1	TRBD2	TRBJ2-1	CASSPQPGAGVSEQFF	TGCGCCAGCAGCCCCCAGCCCGGAGCGGGGGTTAGTGAGCAGTTCTTC
few	TRBV10-3	.	TRBJ2-5	CAIGAGQETQYF	TGTGCCATCGGGGCGGGACAAGAGACCCAGTACTTC
few	TRBV5-1	.	TRBJ1-2	CASSPAGATHSGYTF	TGCGCCAGCAGCCCTGCGGGGGCCACACACTCTGGCTACACCTTC
.	TRBV30	.	TRBJ1-4	CAWRAGHNEKLFF	TGTGCCTGGAGAGCGGGACATAATGAAAAACTGTTTTTT
.	TRBV7-2	.	TRBJ1-4	CASSSTPPGKLFF	TGTGCCAGCAGCTCGACCCCCCCGGGAAAACTGTTTTTT
few	TRBV5-6	.	TRBJ1-6	CASSLWDFPNSPLHF	TGTGCCAGCAGCTTGTGGGACTTTCCGAATTCACCCCTCCACTTT
.	TRBV2	TRBD1	TRBJ1-3	CASSRDSPTGNTIYF	TGTGCCAGCAGTAGGGACAGTCCGACTGGAAACACCATATATTTT
few	TRBV11-3	.	TRBJ1-1	CASRRQGEAFF	TGTGCCAGCAGACGCCAGGGTGAAGCTTTCTTT
.	TRBV6-6	TRBD2	TRBJ2-1	CAISSRGAGIEQFF	TGTGCCATATCCTCACGAGGAGCGGGGATTGAGCAGTTCTTC
few	TRBV19	TRBD1	TRBJ1-5	CASSIGGQNQPQHF	TGTGCCAGTAGTATTGGGGGACAGAATCAGCCCCAGCATTTT
.	TRBV20-1	.	TRBJ1-1	CSARRQREAFF	TGCAGTGCTAGACGACAGCGTGAAGCTTTCTTT
few	TRBV5-1	TRBD2	TRBJ2-3	CASSDLRTSGDTDTQYF	TGCGCCAGCAGCGACCTACGGACTAGCGGTGACACAGATACGCAGTATTTT
few	TRBV6-6	TRBD1	TRBJ2-3	CASSYPQGAARDTQYF	TGTGCCAGCAGTTACCCACAGGGGGCTGCGAGAGATACGCAGTATTTT
.	TRBV9	.	TRBJ2-3	CASSVGDFTDTQYF	TGTGCCAGCAGCGTAGGGGACTTCACAGATACGCAGTATTTT
few	TRBV28	.	TRBJ1-1	CASRSGQVGSEAFF	TGTGCCAGCAGATCGGGACAAGTGGGCTCCGAAGCTTTCTTT
.	TRBV19	.	TRBJ1-1	CASSIGQWRDTEAFF	TGTGCCAGTAGTATAGGCCAGTGGAGGGACACTGAAGCTTTCTTT
.	TRBV18	TRBD1	TRBJ1-1	CASSPNRGTVTEAFF	TGTGCCAGCTCCCCCAACCGCGGGACAGTCACTGAAGCTTTCTTT
.	TRBV11-1	TRBD1	TRBJ2-3	CASSPEGQLTHTQYF	TGTGCCAGCAGCCCTGAGGGACAGCTTACCCATACGCAGTATTTT
.	TRBV5-1	TRBD1	TRBJ1-2	CASSEGQGPSYTF	TGCGCCAGCAGCGAAGGACAGGGCCCGAGCTACACCTTC
.	TRBV11-3	TRBD1	TRBJ2-7	CASSSPGGREKNEQYF	TGTGCCAGCAGCTCGCCAGGGGGACGTGAGAAGAACGAGCAGTACTTC
.	TRBV9	TRBD1	TRBJ2-3	CASSSHRGRDTQYF	TGTGCCAGCAGCAGCCACAGGGGAAGAGATACGCAGTATTTT
.	TRBV7-9	.	TRBJ2-5	CASSFYTGIETQYF	TGTGCCAGCAGCTTTTACACAGGGATAGAGACCCAGTACTTC
.	TRBV9	TRBD2	TRBJ2-3	CASSVRAGGTDTQYF	TGTGCCAGCAGCGTAAGAGCGGGGGGTACAGATACGCAGTATTTT
.	TRBV9	TRBD1	TRBJ2-1	CASSLTGGRGEQFF	TGTGCCAGCAGCCTCACAGGGGGTAGGGGTGAGCAGTTCTTC
many	TRBV29-1	.	TRBJ1-1	CSGDSYTEAFF	TGCAGCGGTGACAGTTACACTGAAGCTTTCTTT
few	TRBV5-1	.	TRBJ2-1	CASSGALGRYNEQFF	TGCGCCAGCAGCGGCGCCCTAGGTCGGTACAATGAGCAGTTCTTC
.	TRBV5-4	.	TRBJ1-1	CASSSGWTEAFF	TGTGCCAGCAGTTCGGGATGGACTGAAGCTTTCTTT
few	TRBV27	TRBD1	TRBJ1-1	CASSANPTGTGLVW	TGTGCCAGCAGTGCCAACCCGACCGGGACAGGGCTCGTTTGG